What follows is one TCR beta chain and its context. The sample belongs to a study of blood T cell repertoires in COVID-19. The wider study: T cells, B-cell-depleted T cells, or PBMCs supplied cDNA or gDNA.

Germline V gives CDR1 SGHAT, CDR2 FQNNGV. Trimming took 2 bases from V and 9 from J, leaving 16 bases between them. The CDR3 is 14 amino acids. Produced via immunoSEQ multiplex PCR; TCRdb's table is partial and in-frame only. The table includes roughly 100,000 clones, roughly 87% detected once. Sequenced sample: peripheral blood. V gene TRBV11-2 combines with J gene TRBJ1-2; perhaps TRBD1 as D (5 bases). The source is a man aged 45 to 65 with active COVID-19. CDR3 region: CASSLSAGVRSYTF. CDR3 DNA: TGTGCCAGCAGCTTATCGGCGGGGGTCAGGAGCTACACCTTC.